The rows below give T cell receptor beta chains drawn from one sample of a study of OX40 agonist ivuxolimab in advanced cancers. Using immunoSEQ multiplex PCR, the repertoire was profiled, and TCRdb retains in-frame clones only, with some absent. The sample lists about 82,000 clones; roughly 85% were seen once. Sequencing used CD4+ or CD8+ T cells sorted from blood, obtained in a trial of the OX40 agonist ivuxolimab. The origin of the receptors is an adult with an advanced solid tumor such as melanoma, head and neck, liver or kidney cancer. The CDR3 runs from the conserved cysteine through the conserved F or W. Fields, in order: clone size, D gene, V gene, CDR3 length, J gene, CDR3 protein, CDR3 DNA. A D gene is named only where the DNA matches it firmly. Some rows mark clone size as missing; the rest say once, few, many or name a class of expanded clone.

clone size: NA; D gene: NA; V gene: TRBV9; CDR3 length: 14; J gene: TRBJ2-7; CDR3 protein: CASSVQGSSYEQYF; CDR3 DNA: TGTGCCAGCAGCGTGCAGGGTAGCTCCTACGAGCAGTACTTC
clone size: NA; D gene: TRBD2; V gene: TRBV30; CDR3 length: 12; J gene: TRBJ2-3; CDR3 protein: CAWSRGEGTRYF; CDR3 DNA: TGTGCCTGGTCACGAGGGGAGGGAACGCGCTATTTT
clone size: NA; D gene: TRBD1; V gene: TRBV6-6; CDR3 length: 13; J gene: TRBJ1-2; CDR3 protein: CASRRQGDYGYTF; CDR3 DNA: TGTGCCAGCAGGAGACAGGGAGACTATGGCTACACCTTC
clone size: NA; D gene: NA; V gene: TRBV30; CDR3 length: 14; J gene: TRBJ2-7; CDR3 protein: CAWSVLTTPYEQYF; CDR3 DNA: TGTGCCTGGAGTGTATTGACTACGCCCTACGAGCAGTACTTC
clone size: NA; D gene: TRBD1; V gene: TRBV7-2; CDR3 length: 14; J gene: TRBJ2-7; CDR3 protein: CASSLGQGTYEQYF; CDR3 DNA: TGTGCCAGCAGCTTGGGACAGGGCACCTACGAGCAGTACTTC
clone size: NA; D gene: TRBD2; V gene: TRBV2; CDR3 length: 14; J gene: TRBJ2-7; CDR3 protein: CASSYGGTSYEQYF; CDR3 DNA: TGTGCCAGCAGTTACGGGGGGACTTCCTACGAGCAGTACTTC
clone size: NA; D gene: NA; V gene: TRBV7-9; CDR3 length: 15; J gene: TRBJ1-4; CDR3 protein: CASSSQGEANEKLFF; CDR3 DNA: TGTGCCAGCAGCTCACAGGGAGAGGCTAATGAAAAACTGTTTTTT
clone size: NA; D gene: NA; V gene: TRBV18; CDR3 length: 16; J gene: TRBJ2-7; CDR3 protein: CASSPPGQGPFYEQYF; CDR3 DNA: TGTGCCAGCTCCCCACCGGGGCAGGGACCCTTCTACGAGCAGTACTTC
clone size: NA; D gene: TRBD1; V gene: TRBV2; CDR3 length: 14; J gene: TRBJ1-2; CDR3 protein: CASRVGQGADGYTF; CDR3 DNA: TGTGCCAGCAGGGTTGGACAGGGGGCAGATGGCTACACCTTC
clone size: once; D gene: NA; V gene: TRBV19; CDR3 length: 11; J gene: TRBJ2-5; CDR3 protein: CASSYQETQYF; CDR3 DNA: TGTGCCAGTAGTTATCAAGAGACCCAGTACTTC
clone size: NA; D gene: NA; V gene: TRBV27; CDR3 length: 15; J gene: TRBJ1-3; CDR3 protein: CASSPRQASGNTIYF; CDR3 DNA: TGTGCCAGCTCCCCCCGGCAGGCATCTGGAAACACCATATATTTT
clone size: few; D gene: TRBD1; V gene: TRBV7-9; CDR3 length: 14; J gene: TRBJ1-6; CDR3 protein: CASSSEETGSALHF; CDR3 DNA: TGTGCCAGCAGCTCGGAAGAGACAGGGTCGGCCCTCCACTTT
clone size: NA; D gene: TRBD2; V gene: TRBV6-1; CDR3 length: 15; J gene: TRBJ2-5; CDR3 protein: CASRRPVGAGETQYF; CDR3 DNA: TGTGCCAGCAGACGGCCCGTTGGAGCGGGGGAGACCCAGTACTTC
clone size: NA; D gene: NA; V gene: TRBV18; CDR3 length: 14; J gene: TRBJ2-1; CDR3 protein: CASSQGSSYNEQFF; CDR3 DNA: TGTGCCAGCTCGCAGGGTAGCTCCTACAATGAGCAGTTCTTC
clone size: NA; D gene: NA; V gene: TRBV6-5; CDR3 length: 13; J gene: TRBJ1-1; CDR3 protein: CASSYDANIVAFF; CDR3 DNA: TGTGCCAGCAGTTACGATGCGAATATTGTAGCTTTCTTT
clone size: few; D gene: NA; V gene: TRBV7-2; CDR3 length: 15; J gene: TRBJ2-4; CDR3 protein: CASSPALGGKNIQYF; CDR3 DNA: TGTGCCAGCAGCCCCGCGCTAGGGGGCAAAAACATTCAGTACTTC
clone size: NA; D gene: NA; V gene: TRBV7-2; CDR3 length: 12; J gene: TRBJ2-1; CDR3 protein: CASSLDRVGQFF; CDR3 DNA: TGTGCCAGCAGCTTAGACCGTGTAGGTCAGTTCTTC
clone size: once; D gene: NA; V gene: TRBV19; CDR3 length: 14; J gene: TRBJ1-1; CDR3 protein: CASSLVRGGTEAFF; CDR3 DNA: TGTGCCAGTAGTCTAGTCAGGGGAGGCACTGAAGCTTTCTTT
clone size: NA; D gene: TRBD1; V gene: TRBV5-1; CDR3 length: 15; J gene: TRBJ1-5; CDR3 protein: CASSSGTGVNQPQHF; CDR3 DNA: TGCGCCAGCAGCTCCGGGACAGGGGTTAATCAGCCCCAGCATTTT
clone size: NA; D gene: TRBD1; V gene: TRBV27; CDR3 length: 11; J gene: TRBJ2-7; CDR3 protein: CASSPGTGRYF; CDR3 DNA: TGTGCCAGCAGTCCTGGGACAGGGCGGTACTTT
clone size: NA; D gene: TRBD1; V gene: TRBV27; CDR3 length: 13; J gene: TRBJ1-2; CDR3 protein: CASSLQGDYGYTF; CDR3 DNA: TGTGCCAGCAGTCTACAGGGGGACTATGGCTACACCTTC
clone size: NA; D gene: NA; V gene: TRBV30; CDR3 length: 16; J gene: TRBJ1-5; CDR3 protein: CAWSGVGTNGHQPQHF; CDR3 DNA: TGTGCCTGGAGTGGGGTAGGGACAAACGGCCATCAGCCCCAGCATTTT
clone size: few; D gene: NA; V gene: TRBV6-6; CDR3 length: 11; J gene: TRBJ2-7; CDR3 protein: CASSYRSEQYF; CDR3 DNA: TGTGCCAGCAGCTATAGATCCGAGCAGTACTTC
clone size: NA; D gene: TRBD1; V gene: TRBV30; CDR3 length: 14; J gene: TRBJ1-1; CDR3 protein: CAWRGQGANTEAFF; CDR3 DNA: TGTGCCTGGAGAGGACAGGGTGCGAACACTGAAGCTTTCTTT
clone size: NA; D gene: TRBD1; V gene: TRBV6-5; CDR3 length: 14; J gene: TRBJ1-2; CDR3 protein: CASSSGQGAEGYTF; CDR3 DNA: TGTGCCAGCAGTTCTGGACAGGGGGCTGAAGGCTACACCTTC
clone size: NA; D gene: NA; V gene: TRBV6-5; CDR3 length: 15; J gene: TRBJ2-3; CDR3 protein: CASTLVEGQTDTQYF; CDR3 DNA: TGTGCCAGCACCCTCGTTGAAGGGCAAACAGATACGCAGTATTTT
clone size: NA; D gene: NA; V gene: TRBV10-3; CDR3 length: 14; J gene: TRBJ1-2; CDR3 protein: CAISGKQHSQGYTF; CDR3 DNA: TGTGCCATCAGTGGAAAACAGCACTCTCAAGGCTACACCTTC
clone size: NA; D gene: TRBD1; V gene: TRBV4-1; CDR3 length: 17; J gene: TRBJ1-5; CDR3 protein: CASSPQTTGIDNQPQHF; CDR3 DNA: TGCGCCAGCAGCCCACAAACGACAGGGATTGACAATCAGCCCCAGCATTTT
clone size: NA; D gene: TRBD1; V gene: TRBV14; CDR3 length: 13; J gene: TRBJ2-7; CDR3 protein: CASSQAGQGGAYF; CDR3 DNA: TGTGCCAGCAGCCAAGCTGGACAGGGTGGTGCGTACTTC
clone size: NA; D gene: TRBD1; V gene: TRBV7-9; CDR3 length: 16; J gene: TRBJ2-7; CDR3 protein: CASSLVRTGDSYEQYF; CDR3 DNA: TGTGCCAGCAGCTTAGTCCGGACAGGGGACTCCTACGAGCAGTACTTC
clone size: NA; D gene: NA; V gene: TRBV18; CDR3 length: 16; J gene: TRBJ1-1; CDR3 protein: CASSPRAGLLNTEAFF; CDR3 DNA: TGTGCCAGCTCACCAAGGGCAGGGCTGCTAAACACTGAAGCTTTCTTT
clone size: NA; D gene: NA; V gene: TRBV6-1; CDR3 length: 15; J gene: TRBJ2-7; CDR3 protein: CASSGQPGGSYEQYF; CDR3 DNA: TGTGCCAGCAGTGGACAACCTGGGGGGTCCTACGAGCAGTACTTC
clone size: NA; D gene: NA; V gene: TRBV6-6; CDR3 length: 15; J gene: TRBJ1-1; CDR3 protein: CASSDSGTRNTEAFF; CDR3 DNA: TGTGCCAGCAGTGACTCCGGGACAAGGAACACTGAAGCTTTCTTT